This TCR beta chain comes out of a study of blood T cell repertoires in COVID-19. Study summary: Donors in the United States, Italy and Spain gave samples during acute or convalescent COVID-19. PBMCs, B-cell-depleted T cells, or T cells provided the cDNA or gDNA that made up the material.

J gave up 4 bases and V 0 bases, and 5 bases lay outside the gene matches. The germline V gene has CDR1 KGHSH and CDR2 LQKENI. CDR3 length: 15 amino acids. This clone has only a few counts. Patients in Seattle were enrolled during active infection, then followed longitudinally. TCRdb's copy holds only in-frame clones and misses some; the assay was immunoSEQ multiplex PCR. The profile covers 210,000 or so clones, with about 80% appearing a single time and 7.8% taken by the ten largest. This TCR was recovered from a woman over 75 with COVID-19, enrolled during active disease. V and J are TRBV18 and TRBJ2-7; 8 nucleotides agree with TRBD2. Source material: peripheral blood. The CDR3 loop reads CASSPPGGGLYEQYF. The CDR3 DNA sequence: TGTGCCAGCTCACCACCCGGGGGGGGCCTTTACGAGCAGTACTTC.